The 16 T cell receptor beta chains below were found in one sample sequenced in a study of blood T cell repertoires in COVID-19. Sequencing was performed with immunoSEQ multiplex PCR; in TCRdb, only in-frame clones are kept and a portion is missing. Of hundreds of thousands of clones listed, 88% were seen once; the top ten hold 6.3%. Sequenced sample: peripheral blood. These receptors originate from a woman in her 30s with COVID-19, enrolled during active disease.

The genes are TRBV3-1 (or the pseudogene TRBV3-2) and TRBJ1-6; possible D gene TRBD1, 6 bases. The CDR3 extends over 13 amino acids. Trimming cost V 2 bases and J 13 bases, with 12 bases left between them. CDR1 and CDR2 from the germline V gene are LGHDT and YNNKEL (reference sequence). The CDR3 is CASSQTQGGPLHF. The CDR3 DNA reads TGTGCCAGCAGCCAAACACAGGGAGGGCCCCTCCACTTT.

There are a few counts of this clone. V usage is TRBV11-2 and J usage is TRBJ2-1, with TRBD2 as a possible D gene (6 bases). This CDR3 has 15 residues. Germline V gene sequence: CDR1 SGHAT, CDR2 FQNNGV. Trimming stripped 5 bases from V and 1 base from J, with 12 bases between. In DNA, the CDR3 is TGTGCCAGCAGCCGAGCGGGCCTTTCCTACAATGAGCAGTTCTTC. Translated: CASSRAGLSYNEQFF.

This clone has only one observation. The chain combines TRBV5-1 with TRBJ2-7; D might be TRBD1 (6 bases). V shed 0 bases and J shed 6 bases, with 10 bases lying between them. This CDR3 is built from 13 residues. From germline, CDR1 is SGHRS and CDR2 YFSETQ. Here the CDR3 reads CASSLGQQGEQYF. CDR3 DNA sequence: TGCGCCAGCAGCTTGGGACAACAGGGCGAGCAGTACTTC.

J is TRBJ1-4 and V is TRBV11-2; no firm D call. Trimming stripped 2 bases from V and 6 bases from J, with 10 bases between. CDR1 is SGHAT, CDR2 FQNNGV, per germline. The CDR3 extends over 14 amino acids. CDR3 sequence reads: CASSLSTADEKLFF. CDR3 nucleotides: TGTGCCAGCAGCTTATCCACAGCAGATGAAAAACTGTTTTTT.

This clone showed up just once. Within the sample, other DNA sequences also encode this same CDR3. CDR3 residues: CASSWRDSGANVLTF. For the CDR3, the DNA is TGTGCCAGCAGCTGGCGGGACTCTGGGGCCAACGTCCTGACTTTC. The V call is TRBV5-6, the J call TRBJ2-6; possible D gene TRBD2, 6 bases. CDR1 and CDR2 (germline): SGHDT, YYEEEE. V was shortened by 3 bases and J by 0 bases, with 7 bases between the two germline ends. The CDR3 loop spans 15 amino acids.

The chain joins TRBV19 to TRBJ1-1; TRBD1 agrees at 7 bases. In germline, CDR1 is LNHDA, CDR2 SQIVND (reference sequence). J was trimmed by 4 bases and V by 5 bases; bases with no gene match: 10. This CDR3 is built from 15 residues. CDR3 sequence (DNA): TGTGCCAGTAGTGACCCATTACAGGGGCGCACTGAAGCTTTCTTT. This codes for CASSDPLQGRTEAFF.

This clone occurred once. V and J are TRBV7-9 and TRBJ1-4, with 7 positions matching TRBD1. Trimming cost V 5 bases and J 6 bases; bases outside gene matches: 12. From germline, CDR1 is SEHNR and CDR2 FQNEAQ (reference sequence). The CDR3 is 16 amino acids. The CDR3 DNA is TGTGCCAGCAGCCACCACCCACAGGGGAGCGATGAAAAACTGTTTTTT. It yields the protein CASSHHPQGSDEKLFF.

The chain has TRBV18 and TRBJ2-1; 8 nucleotides agree with TRBD1. CDR1 is KGHSH, CDR2 LQKENI, per germline. The CDR3 is 16 amino acids. The ends lost 0 bases at V and 9 bases at J; junction bases unmatched: 10. The CDR3 reads CASSPPSGGGWGEQFF. The CDR3 DNA is TGTGCCAGCTCACCACCCTCAGGGGGCGGCTGGGGTGAGCAGTTCTTC.

This clone was picked up one time. This chain joins TRBV15 and TRBJ1-1; TRBD1 matches 8 bases. V lost 3 bases, J lost 4 bases, and 7 bases stayed unmatched. The CDR3 has 15 amino acids. In germline, CDR1 is LNHNV, CDR2 YYDKDF (reference sequence). DNA for the CDR3: TGTGCCACCAGCAGTACAGGGGGTGGTGGCACTGAAGCTTTCTTT. Translated: CATSSTGGGGTEAFF.

This rearrangement joins TRBV10-2 to TRBJ2-7; D may be TRBD1 (5 bases). The germline V and J ends were trimmed by 6 bases and 6 bases, with 12 bases remaining between them. CDR1 and CDR2 (germline): WSHSY, SAAADI. The CDR3 length is 12 residues. The CDR3 is CASRDQGVEQYF. The CDR3, as DNA: TGCGCCAGCAGGGACCAGGGCGTCGAGCAGTACTTC.

V is TRBV7-9 and J is TRBJ2-7; perhaps TRBD1 as D (6 bases). The CDR3 contains 12 residues. The V and J ends lost 7 bases and 6 bases respectively, with 13 bases between them. Germline CDR1 SEHNR, CDR2 FQNEAQ (reference sequence). The CDR3 nucleotides read TGTGCCAGCACCTACAGGGTTGGCGAGCAGTACTTC. Protein sequence: CASTYRVGEQYF.

This chain uses TRBV5-1 with TRBJ2-7; D gene ambiguous. Per germline, CDR1 SGHRS and CDR2 YFSETQ. The CDR3 sequence is 17 residues long. Between the trimmed V and J ends, which lost 2 bases and 5 bases, there was a span of 23 bases. CDR3 loop: CASSLPLTGQAGNEQYF. As DNA, the CDR3 is TGCGCCAGCAGCTTACCACTCACTGGGCAGGCAGGCAACGAGCAGTACTTC.

V and J are TRBV6-5 and TRBJ1-6, with D possibly TRBD1 on 6 matching bases. The CDR3 consists of 16 residues. CDR1 and CDR2 from the germline V gene are MNHEY and SVGAGI. Trimming cost V 0 bases and J 8 bases, with 14 bases left between them. The CDR3 nucleotides are TGTGCCAGCAGTTACTCCCCTGACAGGCTGGATTCACCCCTCCACTTT. Residues: CASSYSPDRLDSPLHF.

V is TRBV15 and J is TRBJ2-1; no firm D call. The germline gives CDR1 LNHNV, CDR2 YYDKDF (reference sequence). V was clipped by 0 bases and J by 9 bases, with 9 bases between them. The CDR3 is 13 amino acids. This CDR3 reads CATSRDLPGEQFF. CDR3 DNA sequence: TGTGCCACCAGCAGAGATCTGCCGGGTGAGCAGTTCTTC.

This clone was seen a handful of times. The V call is TRBV7-2, the J call TRBJ2-1; D is unclear. V shed 5 bases and J shed 7 bases, with 6 bases lying between them. CDR1 is SGHTA and CDR2 is FQGNSA in the germline V gene. CDR3 length equals 11 residues. CDR3 DNA: TGTGCCAGCAGCCAGGAAAATGAGCAGTTCTTC. Translating gives CASSQENEQFF.

With regard to this clone: At one boundary the junction diverges from the germline segment, which might be a read error. The chain is built from TRBV7-2 and TRBJ2-7; 9 bases are a match to TRBD1. In germline, CDR1 is SGHTA, CDR2 FQGNSA. The CDR3 has 12 residues. The CDR3 DNA is TGTGCCAGCAGCTTGAGCGGGACAGGGTGGAACTTC. The encoded protein is CASSLSGTGWNF.